The 32 T cell receptor beta chains below come from one sample, sequenced in a study of blood T cell repertoires in COVID-19. Clones were sequenced by immunoSEQ multiplex PCR, and TCRdb holds only the in-frame ones, with some missing. The table shows about 400,000 clones, with more than 75% occurring only once. Sequences were obtained from PBMCs or T cells enriched from blood (not recorded which). The receptors derive from a man in his forties or fifties in a cohort exposed to, infected with or recovered from COVID-19 (not recorded which).

The chain combines TRBV4-1 with TRBJ2-2; tentative D call: TRBD1 (7 bases). V gave up 3 bases and J gave up 5 bases, with 13 bases separating them. This CDR3 comprises 15 residues. CDR1 and CDR2 from the germline V gene are MGHRA and YSYEKL. The CDR3 protein is CASSQPTGRTGELFF. The DNA for the CDR3 is TGCGCCAGCAGCCAGCCGACAGGGAGGACCGGGGAGCTGTTTTTT.

V and J are TRBV27 and TRBJ1-4; TRBD1 aligns across 7 bases. The CDR3 covers 15 residues. J gave up 7 bases and V 3 bases, and 8 bases lay outside the gene matches. Germline values: CDR1 MNHEY, CDR2 SMNVEV (reference sequence). CDR3 protein: CASSFAQGVVEKLFF. CDR3 in DNA: TGTGCCAGCAGTTTCGCCCAGGGGGTGGTTGAAAAACTGTTTTTT.

The chain carries TRBV25-1 and TRBJ2-7; D may be TRBD1 (6 bases). CDR1 MGHDK and CDR2 SYGVNS come from the germline V gene. V was trimmed by 6 bases and J by 6 bases, leaving 15 bases between them. This CDR3 contains 13 residues. CDR3 nucleotide sequence: TGTGCCAGCAGAGGAACAGGGTCGGGCGAGCAGTACTTC. Protein sequence: CASRGTGSGEQYF.

The chain employs TRBV7-6 and TRBJ1-1, with 8 bases matching TRBD1. The CDR3 loop spans 16 amino acids. Germline trimming cut 5 bases from V and 1 base from J; bases unmatched to any gene: 9. Germline lookup yields CDR1 SGHVS and CDR2 FNYEAQ. The CDR3 loop reads CASSRTTGASNTEAFF. The CDR3 DNA follows: TGTGCCAGCAGCCGAACGACAGGGGCGTCGAACACTGAAGCTTTCTTT.

This clone appeared once. The chain employs TRBV9 and TRBJ2-1, with 9 bases aligning to TRBD2. V shed 0 bases and J 4 bases; nucleotides not matched to a gene: 5. Germline-derived CDR1 and CDR2 are SGDLS and YYNGEE. The CDR3 spans 16 residues. This CDR3 is CASSVESSGRYNEQFF. The CDR3 nucleotides read TGTGCCAGCAGCGTAGAGAGTAGCGGGAGATACAATGAGCAGTTCTTC.

The rearrangement uses TRBV6-2 or TRBV6-3 and TRBJ1-5; tentatively, D is TRBD1 (5 bases). Trimming shortened V by 6 bases and J by 2 bases, and 14 bases separated the two germline ends. Germline CDR1 MNHEY, CDR2 SVGEGT. The length of the CDR3 is 15 residues. CDR3 region: CASSDSTERNQPQHF. The CDR3 DNA reads TGTGCCAGCAGCGACTCGACAGAGCGCAATCAGCCCCAGCATTTT.

The genes are TRBV5-1 and TRBJ2-7; 7 nucleotides line up with TRBD2. This CDR3 comprises 15 residues. Germline CDR1 and CDR2: SGHRS and YFSETQ. V was pared by 3 bases and J by 1 base, with 7 bases of the junction left unmatched. The CDR3 DNA sequence: TGCGCCAGCAGCTCGGGACTACTTTTTTCCTACGAGCAGTACTTC. Protein sequence: CASSSGLLFSYEQYF.

The V call is TRBV21-1, the J call TRBJ2-4; TRBD2 was called by the table and not checked on the DNA. TRBV21-1 is described as a pseudogene. The CDR3 is made up of 19 amino acids. CDR3 in amino acids: CASSKCRLAEGYGKNIQYF. Written as DNA, the CDR3 is TGTGCCAGCAGCAAATGTAGGCTAGCGGAAGGCTATGGCAAAAACATTCAGTACTTC.

The gene calls are TRBV6-5 and TRBJ1-3, with TRBD1 matching over 7 bases. After removal of 0 bases from V and 4 bases from J, the junction contained 3 bases not matched to a gene. The germline V gene encodes CDR1 MNHEY and CDR2 SVGAGI. The CDR3 contains 15 residues. CDR3 amino acids: CASSYSTGTGNTIYF. CDR3 sequence (DNA): TGTGCCAGCAGTTACTCGACAGGGACGGGAAACACCATATATTTT.

V usage is TRBV7-2 and J usage is TRBJ1-5, with D perhaps matching TRBD1 (5 bases). This CDR3 spans 15 amino acids. V was pared by 1 base and J by 0 bases, with 7 bases between. Germline values: CDR1 SGHTA, CDR2 FQGNSA. CDR3 sequence (DNA): TGTGCCAGCAGCTTAGGACAGAGTAGCAATCAGCCCCAGCATTTT. Translating it yields CASSLGQSSNQPQHF.

The chain has TRBV29-1 and TRBJ2-3; no reliable D call. This CDR3 is 14 amino acids long. Germline CDR1 SQVTM, CDR2 ANQGSEA. Trimming took 0 bases from V and 6 from J, leaving 13 bases between them. CDR3 sequence reads: CSVEEARLEDTQYF. CDR3 nucleotides: TGCAGCGTTGAAGAGGCGCGGCTCGAGGATACGCAGTATTTT.

This clone showed up just a few times. The sample has other DNA sequences that encode this CDR3 too. The chain combines TRBV28 with TRBJ1-5; TRBD1 aligns across 10 bases. Germline V gene lookup returns CDR1 MDHEN and CDR2 SYDVKM. The trim removed 10 bases at V and 1 base at J, leaving 4 bases unmatched. The CDR3 runs to 14 residues. As DNA, the CDR3 is TGTGCCACCCGGACAGGGGGAAGCAATCAGCCCCAGCATTTT. It encodes CATRTGGSNQPQHF. The full variable domain, its missing parts supplied by reference TRBV28 and TRBJ1-5, is DVKVTQSSRYLVKRTGEKVFLECVQDMDHENMFWYRQDPGLGLRLIYFSYDVKMKEKGDIPEGYSVSREKKERFSLILESASTNQTSMYLCATRTGGSNQPQHFGDGTRLSIL.

The chain uses TRBV14 and TRBJ2-7, with TRBD2 identical over 7 bases. Germline lookup yields CDR1 SGHDN and CDR2 FVKESK. This CDR3 has 16 amino acids. V gave up 0 bases and J gave up 2 bases; unmatched junction bases: 7. The CDR3 DNA reads as TGTGCCAGCAGCCAAGATCATCGGGGAGGGGCCTACGAGCAGTACTTC. This translates into CASSQDHRGGAYEQYF.

J is TRBJ2-3 and V is TRBV3-1 (or the pseudogene TRBV3-2); D ambiguous. V was shortened by 6 bases and J by 0 bases, with 7 bases between the two germline ends. The CDR3 totals 13 residues. Germline values: CDR1 LGHDT, CDR2 YNNKEL (reference sequence). The CDR3 nucleotides read TGTGCCAGCAGTCAACTTAGCACAGATACGCAGTATTTT. Its translation is CASSQLSTDTQYF.

V gene TRBV6-5 combines with J gene TRBJ2-5; 10 nucleotides line up with TRBD2. The length of the CDR3 is 15 residues. The germline CDR1 and CDR2 sequences are MNHEY and SVGAGI. Losses at the gene ends were 5 bases for V and 2 bases for J; bases not matched to a gene: 5. Here the CDR3 DNA reads TGTGCCAGCAGTCGGACTAGCGGCAGACAAGAGACCCAGTACTTC. The encoded protein is CASSRTSGRQETQYF.

The chain couples TRBV18 to TRBJ2-5, with D maybe TRBD2 (6 bases). The CDR3 runs 13 residues. Trimming pared 1 base from V and 3 bases from J, leaving 6 bases between. Per germline, CDR1 KGHSH and CDR2 LQKENI. The CDR3 loop reads CASSPRLEETQYF. DNA of the CDR3: TGTGCCAGCTCACCACGACTAGAAGAGACCCAGTACTTC.

This sequence joins TRBV4-1 and TRBJ1-4; D is perhaps TRBD1 (5 bases). V lost 4 bases to trimming and J lost 3 bases, with 12 bases between them. CDR3 length: 15 amino acids. Germline V gene lookup returns CDR1 MGHRA and CDR2 YSYEKL. This chain's CDR3 is CASSLVGAANEKLFF. As DNA, the CDR3 is TGCGCCAGCAGCCTCGTTGGGGCGGCTAATGAAAAACTGTTTTTT.

The V call is TRBV6-5, the J call TRBJ2-7, with D hard to call. V lost 2 bases, J lost 0 bases, and 8 bases lay in between. The CDR3 contains 14 residues. Germline V lookup: CDR1 MNHEY, CDR2 SVGAGI. Here the CDR3 reads CASSYLSDSYEQYF. DNA for the CDR3: TGTGCCAGCAGTTACCTTTCAGACTCCTACGAGCAGTACTTC.

The V gene is TRBV3-1 (or the pseudogene TRBV3-2), the J gene TRBJ2-3; D is undetermined. The ends were cut back, 0 bases at V and 9 bases at J, with 13 bases in the middle. Germline lookup yields CDR1 LGHDT and CDR2 YNNKEL (reference sequence). The CDR3 loop spans 14 amino acids. The CDR3 nucleotides read TGTGCCAGCAGCCAAGATTCGACATTTAAGACGCAGTATTTT. This sequence encodes CASSQDSTFKTQYF.

V and J are TRBV5-1 and TRBJ2-1; D unresolved. Trimming shortened V by 8 bases and J by 3 bases, and 12 bases separated the two germline ends. The germline gives CDR1 SGHRS, CDR2 YFSETQ. There are 13 residues in the CDR3. The CDR3 region has the DNA TGCGCCAGTCAACTACCAAACTACAATGAGCAGTTCTTC. It is translated as CASQLPNYNEQFF.

The genes are TRBV19 and TRBJ2-7; no clear D gene. CDR3 size: 13 residues. The germline gives CDR1 LNHDA, CDR2 SQIVND (reference sequence). V was cut by 7 bases and J by 2 bases, with 12 bases left in between. The CDR3 loop reads CASTKDITYEQYF. The CDR3 bases are TGTGCCAGTACCAAAGACATAACCTACGAGCAGTACTTC. Full variable domain (rest looked up from reference TRBV19 and TRBJ2-7): DGGITQSPKYLFRKEGQNVTLSCEQNLNHDAMYWYRQDPGQGLRLIYYSQIVNDFQKGDIAEGYSVSREKKESFPLTVTSAQKNPTAFYLCASTKDITYEQYFGPGTRLTVT.

The chain carries TRBV6-5 and TRBJ1-4, with 7 nucleotides matching TRBD1. The CDR3 is 16 residues long. The V gene end was trimmed by 0 bases and the J gene end by 13 bases; junction bases not matched to a gene: 14. Germline CDR1 reads MNHEY; CDR2 reads SVGAGI. The CDR3 DNA reads TGTGCCAGCAGTTACTCAGGCCCGACAGGGAAGGGCGGACTGTTTTTT. It is translated as CASSYSGPTGKGGLFF.

The genes are TRBV18 and TRBJ1-1; unclear D gene. This CDR3 spans 13 amino acids. The V gene lost 4 bases and the J gene lost 1 base, with 7 bases spanning the gap. Germline V lookup: CDR1 KGHSH, CDR2 LQKENI. The DNA for the CDR3 is TGTGCCAGCTCACTAGACTGGAACACTGAAGCTTTCTTT. Its translation is CASSLDWNTEAFF.

J is TRBJ2-5 and V is TRBV5-4, with D possibly matching TRBD1 (5 bases). The length of the CDR3 is 17 residues. The germline V gene has CDR1 SGHNT and CDR2 YYREEE (reference sequence). The V end lost 1 base, the J end lost 7 bases, and 23 bases lay between the germline ends. This chain's CDR3 is CASSLNQGYPTSPTQYF. The CDR3, as DNA: TGTGCCAGCAGCTTGAATCAGGGTTACCCTACAAGTCCGACCCAGTACTTC.

The V call is TRBV3-1 (or the pseudogene TRBV3-2), the J call TRBJ1-2; D is unresolved. This CDR3 is 12 amino acids long. Germline V CDR1 and CDR2: LGHDT, YNNKEL (reference sequence). The V and J ends lost 7 bases and 0 bases respectively, with 6 bases between them. The CDR3 coding sequence is TGTGCCAGCAAAGGAGCTAACTATGGCTACACCTTC. It codes for CASKGANYGYTF.

This clone was detected once. In DNA, the CDR3 is TGTGCCACCAGCAGAGATAAGGGACACTCCTACGAGCAGTACTTC. Translation: CATSRDKGHSYEQYF. This sequence joins TRBV15 and TRBJ2-7; weak D call: TRBD1 (6 bases). Germline lookup yields CDR1 LNHNV and CDR2 YYDKDF (reference sequence). V was shortened by 0 bases and J by 0 bases, with 9 bases between the two germline ends. The CDR3 runs 15 residues. Supplemented by reference TRBV15 and TRBJ2-7, the full variable domain reads DAMVIQNPRYQVTQFGKPVTLSCSQTLNHNVMYWYQQKSSQAPKLLFHYYDKDFNNEADTPDNFQSRRPNTSFCFLDIRSPGLGDTAMYLCATSRDKGHSYEQYFGPGTRLTVT.

This clone has only one observation. The CDR3 DNA reads as TGTGCCAGCAGCGTATTTAGCTACGAGCAGTACTTC. It translates to CASSVFSYEQYF. The rearrangement links TRBV9 to TRBJ2-7; D is uncertain. The V and J ends lost 1 base and 3 bases respectively, with 5 bases between them. The CDR3 covers 12 residues. The germline CDR1 and CDR2 sequences are SGDLS and YYNGEE. Full variable domain (rest looked up from reference TRBV9 and TRBJ2-7): DSGVTQTPKHLITATGQRVTLRCSPRSGDLSVYWYQQSLDQGLQFLIQYYNGEERAKGNILERFSAQQFPDLHSELNLSSLELGDSALYFCASSVFSYEQYFGPGTRLTVT.

V is TRBV9 and J is TRBJ1-2, with 12 bases matching TRBD1. The CDR3 is 17 amino acids. The germline V gene has CDR1 SGDLS and CDR2 YYNGEE. V was pared by 0 bases and J by 4 bases, with 7 bases of the junction left unmatched. CDR3 coding DNA: TGTGCCAGCAGCGTAGGGGGACAGGGGGCTTTGGGCTATGGCTACACCTTC. Amino acid sequence: CASSVGGQGALGYGYTF.

The chain couples TRBV18 to TRBJ2-3, with TRBD2 matching 8 bases. J gave up 0 bases and V 2 bases, and 7 bases lay outside the gene matches. CDR1 is KGHSH, CDR2 LQKENI, per germline. This CDR3 has 17 residues. The CDR3 loop is CASSPSPAGGSTDTQYF. The CDR3 bases are TGTGCCAGCTCACCAAGCCCCGCGGGGGGCAGCACAGATACGCAGTATTTT.

V usage is TRBV19 and J usage is TRBJ1-1; D remains unclear. This CDR3 has 14 residues. Trimming shortened V by 1 base and J by 1 base, and 7 bases separated the two germline ends. Germline CDR1 reads LNHDA; CDR2 reads SQIVND (reference sequence). The CDR3 sequence: CASSIVSGNTEAFF. DNA for the CDR3: TGTGCCAGTAGTATAGTGTCCGGGAACACTGAAGCTTTCTTT. The full variable domain, completed using reference TRBV19 and TRBJ1-1, is DGGITQSPKYLFRKEGQNVTLSCEQNLNHDAMYWYRQDPGQGLRLIYYSQIVNDFQKGDIAEGYSVSREKKESFPLTVTSAQKNPTAFYLCASSIVSGNTEAFFGQGTRLTVV.

The chain joins TRBV2 to TRBJ2-1; 8 bases match TRBD1. The CDR3 is 15 amino acids. The V and J ends lost 5 bases and 2 bases, in that order; junction bases with no gene match: 5. Germline assignment: CDR1 SNHLY and CDR2 FYNNEI. In DNA, the CDR3 is TGTGCCAGCAGTAACAGGGGGATCACCTACAATGAGCAGTTCTTC. This sequence encodes CASSNRGITYNEQFF.

This sequence joins TRBV19 and TRBJ2-1; possible D gene TRBD2, 5 bases. The germline V gene encodes CDR1 LNHDA and CDR2 SQIVND (reference sequence). Trimming stripped 5 bases from V and 3 bases from J, with 17 bases between. This CDR3 has 16 amino acids. The CDR3 region has the DNA TGTGCCAGTAGTTACCCCCCCCAGAGCGGCTACAATGAGCAGTTCTTC. Translating gives CASSYPPQSGYNEQFF.